This T cell receptor beta chain was recorded in a study of human T cells and chemical hapten exposure. V lost 5 bases and J 2 bases, leaving 13 bases between the germline ends. CDR3 length: 14 residues. Per germline, CDR1 SEHNR and CDR2 FQNEAQ (reference sequence). MiXCR, applied by TCRdb to the RACE reads, yields one record per CDR3 protein. Of approximately 84,000 distinct CDR3 sequences in the sample, roughly a tenth were seen once. Noted time point: patch test 2, 6 weeks after DPC sensitization. Treatment denoted: therapeutic diphenylcyclopropenone sensitization with weekly scalp DPC. Sample donors consisted of patients with alopecia, aged 18 to 70 years, who were suitable for DPC.

Sequencing was performed on whole blood, taken in connection with sensitization to the hapten diphenylcyclopropenone (DPC). This rearrangement joins TRBV7-9 to TRBJ2-7, with a possible D match to TRBD1 (6 bases). This TCR derives from a young woman with alopecia areata. Some clones in this sample may be carry-over from other donors' samples. The CDR3 bases are TGTGCCAGCAGCCGAGGACAGCCAACCTACGAGCAGTACTTC. Protein: CASSRGQPTYEQYF.